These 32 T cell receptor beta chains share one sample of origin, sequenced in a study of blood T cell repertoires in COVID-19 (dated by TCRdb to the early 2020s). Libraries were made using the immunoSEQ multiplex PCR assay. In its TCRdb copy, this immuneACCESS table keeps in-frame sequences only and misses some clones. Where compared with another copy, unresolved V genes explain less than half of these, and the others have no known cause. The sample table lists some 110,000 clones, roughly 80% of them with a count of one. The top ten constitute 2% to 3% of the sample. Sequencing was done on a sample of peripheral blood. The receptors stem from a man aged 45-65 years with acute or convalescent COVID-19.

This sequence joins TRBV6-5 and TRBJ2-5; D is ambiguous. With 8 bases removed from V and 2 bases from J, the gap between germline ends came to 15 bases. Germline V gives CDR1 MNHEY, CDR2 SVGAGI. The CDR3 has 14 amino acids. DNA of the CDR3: TGTGCCAGCCAGTTATTTCCAGAACAAGAGACCCAGTACTTC. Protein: CASQLFPEQETQYF.

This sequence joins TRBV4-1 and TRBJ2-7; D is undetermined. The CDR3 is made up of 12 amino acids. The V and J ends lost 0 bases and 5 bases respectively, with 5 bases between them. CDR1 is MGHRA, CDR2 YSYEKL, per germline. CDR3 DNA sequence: TGCGCCAGCAGCCAAGATAGCCACGAGCAGTACTTC. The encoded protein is CASSQDSHEQYF.

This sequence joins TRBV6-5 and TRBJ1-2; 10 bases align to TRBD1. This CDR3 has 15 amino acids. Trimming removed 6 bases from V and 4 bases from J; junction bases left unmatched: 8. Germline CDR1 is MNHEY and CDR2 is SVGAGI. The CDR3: CASRSTGGFSYGYTF. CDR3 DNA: TGTGCCAGCAGGTCGACAGGGGGCTTCTCCTATGGCTACACCTTC.

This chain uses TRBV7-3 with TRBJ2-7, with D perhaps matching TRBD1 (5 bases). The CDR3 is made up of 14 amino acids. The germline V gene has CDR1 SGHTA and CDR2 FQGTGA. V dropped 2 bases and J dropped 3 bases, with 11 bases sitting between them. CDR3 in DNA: TGTGCCAGCAGCTTAGGTCCCCAGGGCTACGAGCAGTACTTC. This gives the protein CASSLGPQGYEQYF.

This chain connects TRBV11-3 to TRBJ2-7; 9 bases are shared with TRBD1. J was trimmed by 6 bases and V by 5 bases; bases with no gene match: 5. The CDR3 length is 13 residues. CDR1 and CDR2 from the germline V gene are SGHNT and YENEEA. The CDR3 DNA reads TGTGCCAGCAGCCGGGACAGGGTAGCCGAGCAGTACTTC. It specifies CASSRDRVAEQYF.

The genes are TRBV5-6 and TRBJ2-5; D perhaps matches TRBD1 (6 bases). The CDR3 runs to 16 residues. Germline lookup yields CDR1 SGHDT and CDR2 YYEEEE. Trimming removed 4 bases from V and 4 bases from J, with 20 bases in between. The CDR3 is CASSKAGTPRGETQYF. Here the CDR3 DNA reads TGTGCCAGCAGCAAAGCCGGGACACCGAGGGGAGAGACCCAGTACTTC. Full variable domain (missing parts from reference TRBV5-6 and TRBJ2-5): DAGVTQSPTHLIKTRGQQVTLRCSPKSGHDTVSWYQQALGQGPQFIFQYYEEEERQRGNFPDRFSGHQFPNYSSELNVNALLLGDSALYLCASSKAGTPRGETQYFGPGTRLLVL.

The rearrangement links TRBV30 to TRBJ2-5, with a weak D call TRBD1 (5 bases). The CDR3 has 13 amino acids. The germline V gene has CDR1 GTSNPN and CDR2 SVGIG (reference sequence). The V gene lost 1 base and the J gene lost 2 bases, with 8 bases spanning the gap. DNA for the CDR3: TGTGCCTGGAGTGGACAGTTACAAGAGACCCAGTACTTC. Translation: CAWSGQLQETQYF.

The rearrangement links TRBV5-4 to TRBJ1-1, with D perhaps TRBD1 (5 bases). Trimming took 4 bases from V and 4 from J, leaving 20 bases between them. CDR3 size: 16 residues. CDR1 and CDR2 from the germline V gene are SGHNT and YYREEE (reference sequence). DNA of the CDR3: TGTGCCAGCAGCATCGCGAGCGGGGCCATGCTCACTGAAGCTTTCTTT. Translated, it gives CASSIASGAMLTEAFF.

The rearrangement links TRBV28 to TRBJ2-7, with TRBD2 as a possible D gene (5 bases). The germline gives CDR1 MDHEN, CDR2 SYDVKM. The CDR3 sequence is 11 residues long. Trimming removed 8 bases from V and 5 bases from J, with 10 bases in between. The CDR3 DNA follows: TGTGCCAGCCGATGGGGAGACGAGCAGTACTTC. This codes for CASRWGDEQYF.

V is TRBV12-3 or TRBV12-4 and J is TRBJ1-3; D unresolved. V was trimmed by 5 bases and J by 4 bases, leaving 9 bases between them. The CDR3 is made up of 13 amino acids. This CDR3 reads CASSPPPGNTIYF. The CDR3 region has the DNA TGTGCCAGCAGTCCCCCCCCAGGAAACACCATATATTTT.

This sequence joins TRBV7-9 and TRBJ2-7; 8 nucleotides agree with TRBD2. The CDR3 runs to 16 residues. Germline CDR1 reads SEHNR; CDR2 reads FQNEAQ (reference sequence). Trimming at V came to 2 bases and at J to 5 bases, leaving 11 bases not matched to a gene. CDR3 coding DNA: TGTGCCAGCAGCTTAACCGGGGGGGGCAGGGGCCACGAGCAGTACTTC. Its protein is CASSLTGGGRGHEQYF.

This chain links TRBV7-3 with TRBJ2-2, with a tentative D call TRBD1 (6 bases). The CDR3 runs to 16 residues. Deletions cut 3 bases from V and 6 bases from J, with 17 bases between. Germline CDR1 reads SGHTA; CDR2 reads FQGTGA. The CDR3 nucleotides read TGTGCCAGCAGCTTCCTGTGGGGCAGGGGATCCGGGGAGCTGTTTTTT. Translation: CASSFLWGRGSGELFF.

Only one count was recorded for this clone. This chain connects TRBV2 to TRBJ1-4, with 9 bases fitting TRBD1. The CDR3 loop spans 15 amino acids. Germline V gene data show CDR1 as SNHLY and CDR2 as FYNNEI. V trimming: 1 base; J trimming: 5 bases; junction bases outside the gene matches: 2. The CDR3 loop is CASSEDRGLNEKLFF. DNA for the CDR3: TGTGCCAGCAGTGAAGACAGGGGGCTAAATGAAAAACTGTTTTTT.

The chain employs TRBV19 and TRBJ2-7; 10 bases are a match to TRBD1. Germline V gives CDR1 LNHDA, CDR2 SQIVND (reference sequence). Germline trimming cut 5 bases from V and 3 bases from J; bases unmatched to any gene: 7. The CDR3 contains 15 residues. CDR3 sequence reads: CASSPRDRGIYEQYF. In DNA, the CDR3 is TGTGCCAGTAGTCCGCGGGACAGGGGCATCTACGAGCAGTACTTC.

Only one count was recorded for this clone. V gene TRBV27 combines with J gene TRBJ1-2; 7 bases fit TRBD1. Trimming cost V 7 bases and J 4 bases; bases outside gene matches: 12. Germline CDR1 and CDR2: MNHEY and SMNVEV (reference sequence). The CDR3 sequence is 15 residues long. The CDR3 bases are TGTGCCAGCAAATTGAAACGGGACAGACTCTATGGCTACACCTTC. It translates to CASKLKRDRLYGYTF.

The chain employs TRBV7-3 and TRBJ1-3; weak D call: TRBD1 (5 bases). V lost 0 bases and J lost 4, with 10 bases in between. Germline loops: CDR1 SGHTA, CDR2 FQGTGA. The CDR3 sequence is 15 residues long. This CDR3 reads CASSLTGDNGNTIYF. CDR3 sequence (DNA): TGTGCCAGCAGCTTAACAGGGGATAACGGAAACACCATATATTTT.

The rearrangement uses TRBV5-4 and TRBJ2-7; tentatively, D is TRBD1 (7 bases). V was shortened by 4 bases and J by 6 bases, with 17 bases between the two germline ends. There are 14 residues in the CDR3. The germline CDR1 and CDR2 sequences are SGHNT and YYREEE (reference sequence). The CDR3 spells CASSSQGGSGEQYF. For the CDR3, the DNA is TGTGCCAGCAGCAGCCAGGGGGGATCTGGCGAGCAGTACTTC.

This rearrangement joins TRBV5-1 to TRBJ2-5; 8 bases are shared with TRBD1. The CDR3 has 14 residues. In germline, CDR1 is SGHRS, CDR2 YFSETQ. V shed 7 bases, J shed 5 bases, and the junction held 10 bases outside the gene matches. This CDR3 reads CASSAQGASETQYF. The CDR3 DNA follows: TGCGCCAGCTCGGCTCAGGGGGCGAGTGAGACCCAGTACTTC.

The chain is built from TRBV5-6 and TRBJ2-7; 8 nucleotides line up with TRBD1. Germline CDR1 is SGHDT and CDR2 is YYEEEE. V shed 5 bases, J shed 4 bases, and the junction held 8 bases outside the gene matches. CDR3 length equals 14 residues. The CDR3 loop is CASSETGVSYEQYF. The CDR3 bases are TGTGCCAGCAGTGAGACAGGGGTGTCTTACGAGCAGTACTTC.

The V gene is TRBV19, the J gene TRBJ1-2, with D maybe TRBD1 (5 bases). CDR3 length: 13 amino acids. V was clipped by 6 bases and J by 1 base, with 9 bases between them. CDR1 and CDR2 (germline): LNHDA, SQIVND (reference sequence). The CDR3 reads CASRPGLNYGYTF. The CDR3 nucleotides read TGTGCCAGTAGACCGGGACTTAACTATGGCTACACCTTC.

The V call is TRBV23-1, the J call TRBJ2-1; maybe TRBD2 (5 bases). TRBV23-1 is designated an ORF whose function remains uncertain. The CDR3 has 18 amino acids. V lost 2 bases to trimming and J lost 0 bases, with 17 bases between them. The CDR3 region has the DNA TGCGCCAGCAGTCAACTACCCGACGGGGAAAGCTCCTACAATGAGCAGTTCTTC. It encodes CASSQLPDGESSYNEQFF.

DNA for the CDR3: TGTGCCACCAGCAGAGATACGGGAAGGGAGTACTTC. It encodes CATSRDTGREYF. The rearrangement links TRBV15 to TRBJ2-5, with TRBD2 as a possible D gene (5 bases). V shed 0 bases and J shed 12 bases, with 11 bases lying between them. This CDR3 has 12 amino acids. Germline-derived CDR1 and CDR2 are LNHNV and YYDKDF (reference sequence).

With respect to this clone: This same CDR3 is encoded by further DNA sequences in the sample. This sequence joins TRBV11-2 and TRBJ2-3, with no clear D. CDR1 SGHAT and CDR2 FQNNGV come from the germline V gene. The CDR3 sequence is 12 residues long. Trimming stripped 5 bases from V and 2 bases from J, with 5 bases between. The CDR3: CASSPNTDTQYF. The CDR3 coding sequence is TGTGCCAGCAGCCCCAACACAGATACGCAGTATTTT.

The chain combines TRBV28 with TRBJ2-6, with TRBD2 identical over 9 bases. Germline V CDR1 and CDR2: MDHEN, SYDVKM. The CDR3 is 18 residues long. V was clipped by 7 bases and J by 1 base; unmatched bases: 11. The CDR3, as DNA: TGTGCCAGCATACGCGAAGCGGGAGGTGGTTCTGGGGCCAACGTCCTGACTTTC. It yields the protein CASIREAGGGSGANVLTF.

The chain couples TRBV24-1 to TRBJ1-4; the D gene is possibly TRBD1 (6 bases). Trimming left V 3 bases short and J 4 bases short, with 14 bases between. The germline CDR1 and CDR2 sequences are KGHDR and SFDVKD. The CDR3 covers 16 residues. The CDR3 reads CATSDLSGARNEKLFF. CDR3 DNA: TGTGCCACCAGTGATCTCTCAGGGGCCCGTAATGAAAAACTGTTTTTT.

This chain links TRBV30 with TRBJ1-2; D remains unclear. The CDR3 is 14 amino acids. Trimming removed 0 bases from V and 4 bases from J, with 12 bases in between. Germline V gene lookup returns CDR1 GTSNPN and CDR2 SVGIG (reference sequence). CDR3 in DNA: TGTGCCTGGAGTGTAGCCCCAGGTGTCTATGGCTACACCTTC. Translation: CAWSVAPGVYGYTF. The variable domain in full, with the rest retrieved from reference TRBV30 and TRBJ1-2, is SQTIHQWPATLVQPVGSPLSLECTVEGTSNPNLYWYRQAAGRGLQLLFYSVGIGQISSEVPQNLSASRPQDRQFILSSKKLLLSDSGFYLCAWSVAPGVYGYTFGSGTRLTVV.

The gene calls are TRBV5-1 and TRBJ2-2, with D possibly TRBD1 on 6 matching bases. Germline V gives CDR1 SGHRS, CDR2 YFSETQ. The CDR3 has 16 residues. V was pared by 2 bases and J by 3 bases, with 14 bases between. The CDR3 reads CASSLTGTPDTGELFF. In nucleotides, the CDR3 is TGCGCCAGCAGCTTAACCGGGACACCAGACACCGGGGAGCTGTTTTTT.

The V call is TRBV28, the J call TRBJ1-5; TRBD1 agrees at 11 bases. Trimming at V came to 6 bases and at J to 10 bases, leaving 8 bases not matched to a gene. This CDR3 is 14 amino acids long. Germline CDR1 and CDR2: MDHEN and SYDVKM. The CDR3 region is CASSNLGQGVPQHF. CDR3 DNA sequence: TGTGCCAGCAGCAACTTGGGACAGGGGGTACCCCAGCATTTT.

DNA for the CDR3: TGTGCCAGCAGCTTCACCCCACTGAGCGGGGGGGCCGATGAGCAGTTCTTC. This encodes CASSFTPLSGGADEQFF. The chain is built from TRBV6-2 or TRBV6-3 and TRBJ2-1, with TRBD2 matching over 10 bases. The CDR3 contains 17 residues. From germline, CDR1 is MNHEY and CDR2 SVGEGT. Trimming at V came to 6 bases and at J to 8 bases, leaving 16 bases not matched to a gene.

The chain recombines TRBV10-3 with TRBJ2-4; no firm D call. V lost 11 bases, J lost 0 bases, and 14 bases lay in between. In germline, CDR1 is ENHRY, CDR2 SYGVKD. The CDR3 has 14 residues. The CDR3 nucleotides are TGTGCCTCTGGTGACACAATAGCCAAAAACATTCAGTACTTC. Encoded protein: CASGDTIAKNIQYF.

The DNA of the CDR3 is TGTGCCAGCTCACCACCGGCGGGGGGACAGTCAATGAACTATGGCTACACCTTC. This encodes CASSPPAGGQSMNYGYTF. The V and J genes are TRBV18 and TRBJ1-2; 7 bases align to TRBD1. Trimming cost V 0 bases and J 2 bases; bases outside gene matches: 12. Germline V lookup: CDR1 KGHSH, CDR2 LQKENI. The CDR3 is 18 residues long. The whole variable domain, filled in from reference TRBV18 and TRBJ1-2, reads NAGVMQNPRHLVRRRGQEARLRCSPMKGHSHVYWYRQLPEEGLKFMVYLQKENIIDESGMPKERFSAEFPKEGPSILRIQQVVRGDSAAYFCASSPPAGGQSMNYGYTFGSGTRLTVV.

This CDR3 is CASSPSGSRSYNEQFF. The CDR3 DNA reads as TGTGCCAGCAGCCCTAGCGGGAGTCGGTCCTACAATGAGCAGTTCTTC. This chain joins TRBV7-3 and TRBJ2-1; 10 bases align to TRBD2. CDR3 length equals 16 residues. The ends lost 5 bases at V and 1 base at J; junction bases unmatched: 5. The germline gives CDR1 SGHTA, CDR2 FQGTGA.